This TCR beta chain derives from a study of T cells in Graves' hyperthyroidism and ophthalmopathy. The sample holds a few counts of this clonotype. V gave up 7 bases and J gave up 5 bases, with 16 bases separating them. CDR1 and CDR2 from the germline V gene are DFQATT and SNEGSKA (reference sequence). This CDR3 has 13 amino acids. Researchers amplified the TCR beta CDR3 regions from RNA transcripts. HTBI primers were employed in a first-round RT-PCR of the TCR CDR3. TCRdb redid the calling of the multiplex PCR reads with MiXCR, one entry per CDR3 protein. The sample has hundreds of thousands of distinct CDR3 sequences; around a sixth are singletons.

The V call is TRBV20-1, the J call TRBJ2-3, with D possibly called TRBD1 or TRBD2 (6 bases each). The sequence was collected from a woman between 18 and 29 years old with Graves' hyperthyroidism. Sequenced input: blood. Written as DNA, the CDR3 is TGCAGTGGGGGGGCGTCGTTAGTAGATACGCAGTATTTT. It encodes CSGGASLVDTQYF.